This T cell receptor beta chain stems from a study of blood T cell repertoires in COVID-19 (dated by TCRdb to 2020 to 2021). For the study in its entirety: The collaborator samples originated in the United States, Italy and Spain and spanned the acute and convalescent phases of COVID-19. The dataset comprised deeply sampled blood TCRbeta repertoires from subjects exposed to, actively infected with, or recovered from COVID-19. The repertoires were released in a freely available public database meant as a resource for research on the immune response to SARS-CoV-2. Where available, HLA class I and class II types were obtained from metadata supplied by the sample provider rather than from assay-based typing. The prospective study material was composed of cDNA or gDNA derived from T cells, B-cell-depleted T cells, or PBMCs. The samples were drawn from the first 160 participants of the ongoing ImmuneRACE study and from 1,254 subjects provided by 6 global collaborators. The sample metadata nearly always contained a de-identified subject ID, COVID-19 status, age in years and sex.

TCRbeta CDR3 regions were amplified from genomic DNA by means of the immunoSEQ Assay, a bias-controlled multiplex PCR. In the original analysis: Nucleated cell counts per sample were estimated from amplification of reference gene primers within the assay. Sequence reads were collapsed and filtered to measure the absolute abundance of every unique TCRbeta CDR3 rearrangement. Productive Simpson clonality was computed per sample as the square root of Simpson's diversity index over productive rearrangements. In TCRdb, the immuneACCESS table is reduced to in-frame sequences with V and J assigned. These tables do not hold every clone; where another copy was compared, an unresolved V gene accounts for under half, and the others remain unexplained. V and J calls plus clone size are reproduced from that table; the DNA served to infer D and trimming. Within this sample are 200,000 to 250,000 clones, with more than 75% of them counted one time only. Jointly, the top ten make up around 1% of the sample.

On this clone itself: Its antigen is still unknown. It has no much larger one-base neighbor in the sample; base qualities were not kept.

Inclusive of the bounding cysteine and phenylalanine, the CDR3 is 15 residues long. Only CDR3 DNA remains: 45 bases, in frame from the first base. Trimming accounts for 3 bases at V and 9 bases at J, while the number of junction bases matched to no gene is 10. CDR1 and CDR2, looked up from the germline V gene, are SGDLS and YYNGEE. Whole blood was collected in K2EDTA tubes by collaborating institutions according to the institutions' own protocols. For TCRbeta analysis, collaborator samples were shipped as frozen whole blood, as isolated PBMCs, or as DNA extracted from either sample type. Summary of the overall study and its limitations: Clinical and demographic metadata were provided uncurated, with the amount varying by source and participant.

The specimen was peripheral blood. The clonotype originates from a man in his forties with acute or convalescent COVID-19. The chain employs TRBV9 and TRBJ2-1, with 9 bases aligning to TRBD2. CDR3 loop: CASSGGASGTPEQFF. The DNA sequence follows: TGTGCCAGCAGCGGAGGGGCTAGCGGGACTCCTGAGCAGTTCTTC. Supplemented by the reference TRBV9 and TRBJ2-1 proteins around the CDR3, the complete variable domain is DSGVTQTPKHLITATGQRVTLRCSPRSGDLSVYWYQQSLDQGLQFLIQYYNGEERAKGNILERFSAQQFPDLHSELNLSSLELGDSALYFCASSGGASGTPEQFFGPGTRLTVL.